The 18 T cell receptor beta chains listed next were all sequenced from one sample in a study of response to subunit inactivated influenza vaccine. From the RT-PCR reads, TCRdb called clonotypes with MiXCR, one entry per CDR3 protein. The table records approximately 300,000 distinct CDR3 sequences, about 20% of them present only once. The sample in question was PBMCs from blood, obtained less than 22 months after vaccination. All receptors derive from a man between 50 and 69 years old who received an inactivated influenza vaccine.

This clonotype was seen a few times. V usage is TRBV12-3 or TRBV12-4 and J usage is TRBJ2-2; 9 bases map to TRBD1. The J segment lost 6 bases and the V segment lost 6 bases, leaving 5 bases of the junction unmatched. This CDR3 comprises 14 residues. CDR3 nucleotides: TGTGCCAGCAGAAACAGGGGGCGGGCCGGGGAGCTGTTTTTT. It codes for CASRNRGRAGELFF.

This chain joins TRBV3-1 and TRBJ2-1; D possibly corresponds to TRBD1 (5 bases). Germline CDR1 reads LGHDT; CDR2 reads YNNKEL (reference sequence). The CDR3 runs to 14 residues. With 1 base removed from V and 6 bases from J, the gap between germline ends came to 10 bases. The CDR3 region is CASSQAAGFNEQFF. The DNA for the CDR3 is TGTGCCAGCAGCCAAGCCGCAGGGTTCAATGAGCAGTTCTTC.

The V and J genes are TRBV7-2 and TRBJ1-4; the D gene is possibly TRBD1 (5 bases). Trimming cost V 7 bases and J 10 bases, with 22 bases left between them. The length of the CDR3 is 15 residues. Germline V gene lookup returns CDR1 SGHTA and CDR2 FQGNSA. The CDR3 coding sequence is TGTGCCAGCACCTTGCCCGTCCAGGGCCCCGGAAAACTGTTTTTT. Encoded protein: CASTLPVQGPGKLFF.

The V gene is TRBV6-2 or TRBV6-3, the J gene TRBJ1-1, with D hard to call. The CDR3 consists of 11 residues. Germline V gene lookup returns CDR1 MNHEY and CDR2 SVGEGT. Trimming removed 6 bases at V and 11 bases at J, with 13 bases between. CDR3 nucleotides: TGTGCCAGCAGCTCGGTCCTTGCGGCTTTCTTT. This encodes CASSSVLAAFF.

This chain joins TRBV29-1 and TRBJ2-3; D perhaps matches TRBD2 (5 bases). Per the germline V gene, CDR1 is SQVTM and CDR2 is ANQGSEA. CDR3 length equals 13 residues. V was trimmed by 8 bases and J by 2 bases, leaving 14 bases between them. CDR3 residues: CSIPGMLTDTQYF. The CDR3 region has the DNA TGCAGCATACCGGGGATGCTCACAGATACGCAGTATTTT.

The V gene is TRBV12-3 or TRBV12-4, the J gene TRBJ2-5; 7 bases are shared with TRBD1. The CDR3 is made up of 16 amino acids. V shed 6 bases, J shed 1 base, and the junction held 11 bases outside the gene matches. The chain's CDR3 is CASRRTGSFPQETQYF. For the CDR3, the DNA is TGTGCCAGCAGGCGGACAGGCTCCTTTCCCCAAGAGACCCAGTACTTC.

This clonotype was picked up a small number of times. This chain connects TRBV7-3 to TRBJ1-1, with a tentative D call TRBD1 (5 bases). This CDR3 has 16 residues. V shed 2 bases and J shed 1 base, with 14 bases lying between them. Germline V gene lookup returns CDR1 SGHTA and CDR2 FQGTGA. The CDR3 protein is CASSLSAAQGNTEAFF. The CDR3 region has the DNA TGTGCCAGCAGCTTATCTGCGGCCCAGGGGAACACTGAAGCTTTCTTT.

There are many counts of this clonotype. The chain uses TRBV12-3 or TRBV12-4 and TRBJ1-6; TRBD1 matches at 7 bases. The CDR3 is 14 residues long. J gave up 9 bases and V 6 bases, and 8 bases lay outside the gene matches. The DNA for the CDR3 is TGTGCCAGCAGAACGGACAGGTCGCCTTCACCCCTCCACTTT. Translating gives CASRTDRSPSPLHF.

The V and J genes are TRBV4-3 and TRBJ1-5; D call uncertain. The V gene's germline CDR1 is LGHNA and CDR2 YSLEER. V was cut by 0 bases and J by 0 bases, with 9 bases left in between. The CDR3 extends over 16 amino acids. The DNA of the CDR3 is TGCGCCAGCAGCCAAGAGAGGGAATATAGCAATCAGCCCCAGCATTTT. Translating gives CASSQEREYSNQPQHF.

V usage is TRBV15 and J usage is TRBJ2-1, with TRBD2 as a possible D gene (5 bases). CDR1 and CDR2 from the germline V gene are LNHNV and YYDKDF (reference sequence). This CDR3 contains 14 residues. V shed 1 base and J shed 8 bases, with 12 bases lying between them. CDR3 DNA sequence: TGTGCCACCAGCAGAGCCCCGGACTTCCATGAGCAGTTCTTC. As protein: CATSRAPDFHEQFF.

This clonotype was observed a few times. V gene TRBV28 combines with J gene TRBJ1-5; no definite D call. Deletions cut 3 bases from V and 7 bases from J, with 7 bases between. CDR3 length: 12 amino acids. Germline assignment: CDR1 MDHEN and CDR2 SYDVKM. The DNA of the CDR3 is TGTGCCAGCAGTTTCCAGATGCAGCCCCAGCATTTT. Amino acid sequence: CASSFQMQPQHF.

This clonotype showed up just a few times. The rearrangement links TRBV4-3 to TRBJ1-3; D unresolved. The germline gives CDR1 LGHNA, CDR2 YSLEER. Trimming shortened V by 3 bases and J by 2 bases, and 14 bases separated the two germline ends. The CDR3 contains 16 residues. CDR3 in DNA: TGCGCCAGCAGCCATGGAAGGACGGGGACTGGAAACACCATATATTTT. It encodes CASSHGRTGTGNTIYF.

V usage is TRBV5-6 and J usage is TRBJ2-1; D not resolved. The germline V gene encodes CDR1 SGHDT and CDR2 YYEEEE. The CDR3 sequence is 15 residues long. V dropped 0 bases and J dropped 4 bases, with 11 bases sitting between them. This chain's CDR3 is CASSLVAVLYNEQFF. The CDR3 DNA is TGTGCCAGCAGCTTGGTAGCCGTTCTATACAATGAGCAGTTCTTC.

This clonotype was observed a few times. The rearrangement links TRBV7-9 to TRBJ2-1; D is uncertain. V shed 5 bases and J shed 6 bases, with 14 bases lying between them. The CDR3 runs 14 residues. Germline V gene data show CDR1 as SEHNR and CDR2 as FQNEAQ (reference sequence). The CDR3 reads CASSLGIISNEQFF. The DNA for the CDR3 is TGTGCCAGCAGCCTAGGGATAATCTCCAATGAGCAGTTCTTC.

With regard to this clonotype: Sequence at one end of the junction differs from germline and may be a read error. J is TRBJ2-1 and V is TRBV5-1; 8 nucleotides line up with TRBD2. Germline V gene data show CDR1 as SGHRS and CDR2 as YFSETQ. The CDR3 is made up of 15 amino acids. The CDR3 DNA is TGCGCCAGCAGCTACGGGGGGGTTGCCTACAATGAGCAGTTATTC. Its protein is CASSYGGVAYNEQLF.

This clonotype has a handful of counts. The rearrangement joins TRBV7-9 to TRBJ2-7; D gene uncertain. Per germline, CDR1 SEHNR and CDR2 FQNEAQ (reference sequence). CDR3 size: 12 residues. Deletions cut 1 base from V and 7 bases from J, with 8 bases between. CDR3 nucleotides: TGTGCCAGCAGCTTAGTTGGGGAAGAGCAGTACTTC. This sequence encodes CASSLVGEEQYF.

The chain employs TRBV6-5 and TRBJ2-2; weak D call: TRBD2 (6 bases). V lost 2 bases, J lost 8 bases, and 15 bases lay in between. Looked up from germline, CDR1 is MNHEY and CDR2 is SVGAGI. There are 15 residues in the CDR3. CDR3 bases: TGTGCCAGCAGTTACGGAGGGGCCGGTAGAGGGGAGCTGTTTTTT. It encodes CASSYGGAGRGELFF.

This clonotype was counted only a few times. The chain links TRBV11-2 to TRBJ2-1; no clear D gene. The CDR3 is 12 amino acids. Germline V gene lookup returns CDR1 SGHAT and CDR2 FQNNGV. Trimming stripped 6 bases from V and 6 bases from J, with 9 bases between. Written as DNA, the CDR3 is TGTGCCAGCAGACCTATTGGCAATGAGCAGTTCTTC. It encodes CASRPIGNEQFF.